This T cell receptor beta chain was observed in a study of tumor and adjacent non-tumor tissue in lung cancer. Study context: About 4.2 million productive TCRbeta reads were obtained per sample on average.

This sample's RNA came from whole unsorted tissue. The library came from three nested PCR rounds adapted from ARM-PCR protocols. Using its own MiXCR run on the multiplex PCR reads, TCRdb lists one record per CDR3 protein. The data hold 120,000 or so distinct CDR3 sequences, with about 66% observed a single time. This CDR3 is 12 amino acids long. J lost 7 bases, V lost 7 bases, and 7 bases had no gene match. CDR1 is SQVTM and CDR2 is ANQGSEA in the germline V gene. V and J are TRBV29-1 and TRBJ2-4; the match to TRBD2 covers 7 bases. Material: lung tumor tissue. The TCR originated in a man aged 30 to 45 with non-small cell lung cancer. CDR3 amino acids: CSGGEGCNIQYF. In DNA, the CDR3 is TGCAGCGGAGGGGAGGGGTGCAACATTCAGTACTTC.